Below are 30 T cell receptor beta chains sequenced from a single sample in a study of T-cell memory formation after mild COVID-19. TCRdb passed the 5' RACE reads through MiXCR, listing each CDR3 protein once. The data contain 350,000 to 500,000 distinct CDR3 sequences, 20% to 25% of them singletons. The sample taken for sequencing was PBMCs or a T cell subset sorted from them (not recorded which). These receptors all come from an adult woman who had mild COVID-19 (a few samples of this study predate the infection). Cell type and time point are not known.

The CDR3 loop reads CASSLASRSYGYTF. CDR3 sequence (DNA): TGTGCCAGCAGCCTTGCCTCCCGGAGCTATGGCTACACCTTC. This chain uses TRBV7-8 with TRBJ1-2; no clear D. In germline, CDR1 is SGHVS, CDR2 FQNEAQ. V was pared by 5 bases and J by 4 bases, with 14 bases between. The CDR3 has 14 amino acids.

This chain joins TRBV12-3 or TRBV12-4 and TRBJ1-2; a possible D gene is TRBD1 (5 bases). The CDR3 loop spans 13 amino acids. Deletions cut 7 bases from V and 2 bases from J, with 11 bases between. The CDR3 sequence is CASTWGLNYGYTF. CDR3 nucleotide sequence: TGTGCCAGCACCTGGGGCCTAAACTATGGCTACACCTTC.

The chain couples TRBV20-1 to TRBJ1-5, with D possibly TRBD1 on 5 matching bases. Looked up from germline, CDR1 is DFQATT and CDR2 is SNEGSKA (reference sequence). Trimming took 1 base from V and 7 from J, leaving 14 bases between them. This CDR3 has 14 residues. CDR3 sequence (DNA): TGCAGTGCTAGAGTTGGGGCTGGTGAACAGCCCCAGCATTTT. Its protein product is CSARVGAGEQPQHF.

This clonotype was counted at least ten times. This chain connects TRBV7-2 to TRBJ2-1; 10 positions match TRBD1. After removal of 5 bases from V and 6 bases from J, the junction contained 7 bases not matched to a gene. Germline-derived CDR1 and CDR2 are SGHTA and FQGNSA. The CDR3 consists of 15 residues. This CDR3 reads CASSPARTGGNEQFF. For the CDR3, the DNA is TGTGCCAGCAGCCCCGCGCGGACAGGGGGCAATGAGCAGTTCTTC.

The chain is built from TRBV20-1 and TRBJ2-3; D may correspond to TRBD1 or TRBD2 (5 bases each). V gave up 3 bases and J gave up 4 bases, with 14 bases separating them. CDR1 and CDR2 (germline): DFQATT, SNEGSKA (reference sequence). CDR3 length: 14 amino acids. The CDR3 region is CSARRLLGADTQYF. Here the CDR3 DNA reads TGCAGTGCTAGGAGGCTCCTGGGGGCAGATACGCAGTATTTT.

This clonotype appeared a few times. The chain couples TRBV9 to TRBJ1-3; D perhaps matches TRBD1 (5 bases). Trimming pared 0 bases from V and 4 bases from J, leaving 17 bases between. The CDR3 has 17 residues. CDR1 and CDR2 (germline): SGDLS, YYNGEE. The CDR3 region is CASSVGRSGTPGNTIYF. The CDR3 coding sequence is TGTGCCAGCAGCGTAGGGCGATCGGGGACTCCAGGAAACACCATATATTTT.

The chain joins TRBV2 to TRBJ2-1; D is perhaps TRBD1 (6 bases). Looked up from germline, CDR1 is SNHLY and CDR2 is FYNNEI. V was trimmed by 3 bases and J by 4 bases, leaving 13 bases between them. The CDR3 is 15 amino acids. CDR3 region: CASSDRTRGYNEQFF. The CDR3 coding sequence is TGTGCCAGCAGTGACCGGACAAGGGGGTACAATGAGCAGTTCTTC.

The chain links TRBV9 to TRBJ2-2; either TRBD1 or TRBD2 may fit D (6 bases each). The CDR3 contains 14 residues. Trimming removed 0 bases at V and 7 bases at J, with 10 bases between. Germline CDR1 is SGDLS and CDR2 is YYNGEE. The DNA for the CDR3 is TGTGCCAGCAGCGTAGTCGGGGGCAGCGGGGAGCTGTTTTTT. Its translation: CASSVVGGSGELFF.

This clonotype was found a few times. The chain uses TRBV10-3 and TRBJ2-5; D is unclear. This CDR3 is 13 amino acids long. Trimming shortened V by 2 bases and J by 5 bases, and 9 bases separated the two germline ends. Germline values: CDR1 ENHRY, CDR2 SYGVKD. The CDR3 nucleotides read TGTGCCATCAGTGAGGGACGCGACGAGACCCAGTACTTC. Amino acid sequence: CAISEGRDETQYF.

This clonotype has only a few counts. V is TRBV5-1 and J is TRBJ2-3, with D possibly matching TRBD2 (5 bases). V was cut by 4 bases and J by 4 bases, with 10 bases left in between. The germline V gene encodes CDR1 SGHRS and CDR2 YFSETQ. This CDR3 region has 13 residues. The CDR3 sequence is CASSDGLADTQYF. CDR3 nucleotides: TGCGCCAGCAGCGACGGACTGGCAGATACGCAGTATTTT.

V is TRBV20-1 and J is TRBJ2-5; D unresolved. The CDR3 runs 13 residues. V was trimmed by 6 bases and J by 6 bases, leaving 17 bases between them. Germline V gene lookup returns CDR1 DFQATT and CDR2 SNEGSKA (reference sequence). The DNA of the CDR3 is TGCAGTGCCCACCGAGTCTCGTTAAAGACCCAGTACTTC. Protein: CSAHRVSLKTQYF.

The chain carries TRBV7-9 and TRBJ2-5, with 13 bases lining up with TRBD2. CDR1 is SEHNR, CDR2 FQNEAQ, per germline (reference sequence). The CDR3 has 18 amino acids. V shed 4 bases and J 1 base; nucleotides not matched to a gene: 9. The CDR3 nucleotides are TGTGCCAGCAGCTACCGGACTAGCGGGGGAGCTTTCCAAGAGACCCAGTACTTC. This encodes CASSYRTSGGAFQETQYF.

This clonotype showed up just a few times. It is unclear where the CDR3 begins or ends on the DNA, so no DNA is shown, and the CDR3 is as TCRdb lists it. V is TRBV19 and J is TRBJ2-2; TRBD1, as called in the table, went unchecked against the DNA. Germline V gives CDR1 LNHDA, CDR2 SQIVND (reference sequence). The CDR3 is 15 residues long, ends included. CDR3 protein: CASSIRARGTGELFF.

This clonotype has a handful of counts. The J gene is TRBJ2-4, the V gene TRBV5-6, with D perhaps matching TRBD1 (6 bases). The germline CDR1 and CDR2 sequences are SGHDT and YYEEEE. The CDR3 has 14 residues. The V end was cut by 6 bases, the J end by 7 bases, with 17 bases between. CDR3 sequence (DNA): TGTGCCAGCACCCCAATCAGGGGTGGTAACATTCAGTACTTC. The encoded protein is CASTPIRGGNIQYF.

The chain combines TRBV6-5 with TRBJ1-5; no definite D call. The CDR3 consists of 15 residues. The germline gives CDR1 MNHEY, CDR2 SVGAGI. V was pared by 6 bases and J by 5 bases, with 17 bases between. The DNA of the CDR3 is TGTGCCAGCAGACCAAGCGGAGGAGGCCATCAGCCCCAGCATTTT. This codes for CASRPSGGGHQPQHF.

In nucleotides, the CDR3 is TGTGCCAGCAGCTTAAACCCGATGGGCGTCGGGGAGCTGTTTTTT. Translated, it gives CASSLNPMGVGELFF. The rearrangement links TRBV7-3 to TRBJ2-2, with D uncertain. Between the trimmed V and J ends, which lost 1 base and 7 bases, there was a span of 13 bases. Germline V gene lookup returns CDR1 SGHTA and CDR2 FQGTGA. This CDR3 has 15 residues.

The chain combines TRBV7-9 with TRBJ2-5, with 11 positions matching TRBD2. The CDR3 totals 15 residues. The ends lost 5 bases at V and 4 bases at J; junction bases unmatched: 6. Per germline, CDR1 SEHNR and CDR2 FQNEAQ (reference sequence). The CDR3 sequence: CASSLSGRVGETQYF. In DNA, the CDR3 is TGTGCCAGCAGCCTTAGCGGGAGGGTAGGAGAGACCCAGTACTTC.

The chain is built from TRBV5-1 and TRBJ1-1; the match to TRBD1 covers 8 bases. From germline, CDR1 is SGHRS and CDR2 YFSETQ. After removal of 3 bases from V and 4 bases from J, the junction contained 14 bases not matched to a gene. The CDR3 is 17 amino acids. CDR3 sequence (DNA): TGCGCCAGCAGCTCTATCGAGGGGTTGACAGGGGCCACTGAAGCTTTCTTT. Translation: CASSSIEGLTGATEAFF. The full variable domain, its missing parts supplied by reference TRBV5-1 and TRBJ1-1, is KAGVTQTPRYLIKTRGQQVTLSCSPISGHRSVSWYQQTPGQGLQFLFEYFSETQRNKGNFPGRFSGRQFSNSRSEMNVSTLELGDSALYLCASSSIEGLTGATEAFFGQGTRLTVV.

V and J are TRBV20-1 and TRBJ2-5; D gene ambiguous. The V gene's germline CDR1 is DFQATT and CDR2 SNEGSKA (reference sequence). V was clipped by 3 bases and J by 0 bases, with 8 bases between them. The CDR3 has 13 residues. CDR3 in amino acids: CSARREYQETQYF. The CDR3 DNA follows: TGCAGTGCTAGGAGAGAGTACCAAGAGACCCAGTACTTC.

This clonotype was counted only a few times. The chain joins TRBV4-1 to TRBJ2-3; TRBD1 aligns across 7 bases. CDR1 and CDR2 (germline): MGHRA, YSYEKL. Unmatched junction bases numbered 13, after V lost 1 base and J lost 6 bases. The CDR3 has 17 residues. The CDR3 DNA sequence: TGCGCCAGCAGCCAAGCATTCTCGAGGGGGCCTCGGGATACGCAGTATTTT. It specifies CASSQAFSRGPRDTQYF.

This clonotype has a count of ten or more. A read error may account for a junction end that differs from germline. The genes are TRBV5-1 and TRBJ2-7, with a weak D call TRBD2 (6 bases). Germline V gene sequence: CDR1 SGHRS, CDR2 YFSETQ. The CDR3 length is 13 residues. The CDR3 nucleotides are TGTGCCAGCAGCTTGGGGGGTCTCTACGAGCAGTACTTC. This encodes CASSLGGLYEQYF.

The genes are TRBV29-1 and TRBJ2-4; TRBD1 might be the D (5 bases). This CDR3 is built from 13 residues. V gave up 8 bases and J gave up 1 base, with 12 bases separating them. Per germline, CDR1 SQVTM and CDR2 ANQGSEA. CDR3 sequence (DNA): TGCAGCTCGAGACAGTCCGCCAAAAACATTCAGTACTTC. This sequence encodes CSSRQSAKNIQYF.

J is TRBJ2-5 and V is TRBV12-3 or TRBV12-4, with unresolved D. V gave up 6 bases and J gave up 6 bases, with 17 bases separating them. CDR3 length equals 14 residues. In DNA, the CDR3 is TGTGCCAGCAGCGAAGATCCCACCCGAAAGACCCAGTACTTC. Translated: CASSEDPTRKTQYF.

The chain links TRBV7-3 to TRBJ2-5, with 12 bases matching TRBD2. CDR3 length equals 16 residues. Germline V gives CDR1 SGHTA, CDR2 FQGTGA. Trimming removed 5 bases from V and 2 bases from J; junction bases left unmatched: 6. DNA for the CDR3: TGTGCCAGCAGCCCAAGGACTAGCGGGGAACAAGAGACCCAGTACTTC. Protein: CASSPRTSGEQETQYF.

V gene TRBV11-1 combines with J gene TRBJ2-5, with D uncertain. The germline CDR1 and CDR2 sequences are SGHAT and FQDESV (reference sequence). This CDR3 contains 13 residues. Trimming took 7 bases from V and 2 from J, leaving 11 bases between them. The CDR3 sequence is CASTPRLQETQYF. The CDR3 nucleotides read TGTGCCAGCACCCCGAGGCTGCAAGAGACCCAGTACTTC.

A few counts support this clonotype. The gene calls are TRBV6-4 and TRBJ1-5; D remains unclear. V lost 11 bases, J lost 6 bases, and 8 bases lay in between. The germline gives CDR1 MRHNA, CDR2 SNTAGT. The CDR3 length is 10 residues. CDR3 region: CARHCQPQHF. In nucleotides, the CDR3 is TGTGCCCGCCATTGTCAGCCCCAGCATTTT.

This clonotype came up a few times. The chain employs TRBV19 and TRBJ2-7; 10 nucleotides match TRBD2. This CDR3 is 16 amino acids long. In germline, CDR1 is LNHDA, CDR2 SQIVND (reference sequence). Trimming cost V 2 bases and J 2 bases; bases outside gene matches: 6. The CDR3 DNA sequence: TGTGCCAGTAGTATAACCGGACTAGCGGAAACCTACGAGCAGTACTTC. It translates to CASSITGLAETYEQYF.

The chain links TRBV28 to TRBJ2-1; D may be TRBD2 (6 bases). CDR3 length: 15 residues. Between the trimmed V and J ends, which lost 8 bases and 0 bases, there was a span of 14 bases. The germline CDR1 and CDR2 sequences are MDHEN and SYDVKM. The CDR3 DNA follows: TGTGCCAGCCTCCCACTGGGGGGCTCCTACAATGAGCAGTTCTTC. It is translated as CASLPLGGSYNEQFF.

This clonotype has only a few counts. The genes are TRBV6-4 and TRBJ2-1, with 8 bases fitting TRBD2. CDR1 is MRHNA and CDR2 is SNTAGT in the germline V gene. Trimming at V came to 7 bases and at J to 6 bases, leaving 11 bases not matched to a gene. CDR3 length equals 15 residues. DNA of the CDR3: TGTGCCAGCACCCGAGGAGCGGGGGCCTTCAATGAGCAGTTCTTC. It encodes CASTRGAGAFNEQFF.

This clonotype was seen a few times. CDR3 sequence (DNA): TGTGCCAGCAGCTTTGGCGAGGCGATTTCCTACGAGCAGTACTTC. Protein product: CASSFGEAISYEQYF. The chain employs TRBV7-6 and TRBJ2-7; D gene uncertain. CDR1 SGHVS and CDR2 FNYEAQ come from the germline V gene. The V end was cut by 3 bases, the J end by 1 base, with 13 bases between. This CDR3 has 15 residues.